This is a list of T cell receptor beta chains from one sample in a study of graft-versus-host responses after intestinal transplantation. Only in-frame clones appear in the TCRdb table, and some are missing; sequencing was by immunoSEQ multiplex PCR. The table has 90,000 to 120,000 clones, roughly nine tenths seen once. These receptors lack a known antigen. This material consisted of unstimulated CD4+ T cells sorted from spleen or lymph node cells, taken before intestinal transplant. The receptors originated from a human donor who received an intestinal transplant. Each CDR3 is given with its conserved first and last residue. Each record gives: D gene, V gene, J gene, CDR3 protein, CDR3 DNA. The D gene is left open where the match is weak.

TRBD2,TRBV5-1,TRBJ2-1,CASSLEGTSGSLPYNEQFF,TGCGCCAGCAGCTTGGAAGGGACTAGCGGGAGTTTACCCTACAATGAGCAGTTCTTC
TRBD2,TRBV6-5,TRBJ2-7,CASSYGTSGSYEQYF,TGTGCCAGCAGTTATGGCACTAGCGGCTCCTACGAGCAGTACTTC
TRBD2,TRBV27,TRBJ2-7,CASRGLAGITYEQYF,TGTGCCAGCAGGGGACTAGCGGGAATCACCTACGAGCAGTACTTC
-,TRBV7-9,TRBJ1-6,CASSLGGDYNSPLHF,TGTGCCAGCAGCTTAGGGGGGGACTATAATTCACCCCTCCACTTT
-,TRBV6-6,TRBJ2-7,CASSFTTYEQYF,TGTGCCAGCAGTTTTACGACCTACGAGCAGTACTTC
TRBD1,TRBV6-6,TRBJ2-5,CASSYSPGGETQYF,TGTGCCAGCAGTTACTCGCCAGGGGGAGAGACCCAGTACTTC
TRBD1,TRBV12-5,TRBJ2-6,CASGRGQAQRSGANVLTF,TGTGCTAGTGGGAGGGGACAGGCCCAACGCTCTGGGGCCAACGTCCTGACTTTC
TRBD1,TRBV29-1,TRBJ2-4,CSVTRRGTGAPIQYF,TGCAGCGTGACGAGACGTGGGACAGGGGCCCCCATTCAGTACTTC
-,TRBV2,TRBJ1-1,CASSEAGNTEAFF,TGTGCCAGCAGTGAGGCAGGGAACACTGAAGCTTTCTTT
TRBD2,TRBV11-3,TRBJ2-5,CASSLGSAGGKETQYF,TGTGCCAGCAGCTTAGGCTCAGCGGGAGGGAAGGAGACCCAGTACTTC
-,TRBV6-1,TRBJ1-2,CASSARFFSAGPTNYGYTF,TGTGCCAGCAGTGCCCGCTTTTTTTCGGCAGGGCCCACTAACTATGGCTACACCTTC